This T cell receptor beta chain was sequenced for a study of beta chain features in type 1 diabetes (dated by TCRdb to 2016 to 2019). For context, the study as a whole: Mean age, gender distribution, total cell number and subset yield did not differ between patients and healthy donors. In the study, recently diagnosed type 1 diabetes patients and matched healthy donors were compared on the TCRB repertoires of their sorted circulating CD4+ T cell subsets. Whereas all 30 or so donors provided naive and central memory subsets, regulatory and stem cell-like memory subsets were isolated from just 8 patients and about 8 healthy donors. A total of some 110 million sorted cells were examined across all samples, and the number of cells per subset was strongly correlated with RNA yield. On the study overall, not on this receptor specifically: Type 1 diabetes patients showed a moderate but significant shortening of TCRB CDR3 length in all four CD4+ subsets. Shorter templates might have been favored by PCR, but patient and control samples were amplified and corrected together, so both groups would have been affected equally by any skew. Fewer insertions and more nucleotide deletions at VDJ recombination sites were observed in patients with type 1 diabetes, implying thymic rearrangement abnormalities. The naive, central memory and regulatory TCRB repertoires appeared to resemble one another more closely among patients than among healthy donors. Because small numbers of individuals were included in the HLA sub-analyses, any influence of HLA type on TCRB rearrangement was left unresolved. Because cDNA was sequenced instead of genomic DNA, highly expressing activated cells could be over-represented, though the groups showed no difference in activation or CD3 levels.

This clone was detected a few times. No antigen is known for it. Base quality data are lacking; no much larger clone is found one base away. From each donor, a single peripheral blood sample of about 100 mL on average was drawn into heparinised tubes. A BD FACSAria II was used to sort naive, central memory, regulatory and stem cell-like memory CD4+ T cells with a panel that included CD45RO, CCR7, CD25, CD127, CD95 and CD27. Purity was above 95% for every sorted population. PBMCs were isolated immediately by Lymphoprep density gradient centrifugation and stained directly without culture. To minimize batch effects, samples were stained and sorted in pairs, one healthy donor with one patient per experiment. CDR3 length: 16 amino acids, cysteine to phenylalanine. Just the 48-base CDR3 DNA is kept, in frame starting at base 1. The germline V gene supplies CDR1 SGDLS and CDR2 YYNGEE. V and J are truncated by 5 bases and 4 bases respectively, leaving an intervening sequence of 18 bases.

All of the isolated RNA was reverse transcribed with the High Capacity cDNA Reverse Transcription Kit, so expressed TCRB transcripts were sequenced. Deep immunoSEQ sequencing was applied to naive, central memory and regulatory T cell samples, giving an average of roughly 3.5 million total reads per sample. Sorted cells were lysed in RLT buffer and RNA was extracted with DNase-treated RNeasy Micro or Mini kits, depending on cell number. To prevent cross-contamination, every cell subset was processed on its own, while patient and healthy donor samples were processed together. The immunoSEQ multiplex PCR was used to amplify TCRB sequences from cDNA, yielding 87-bp fragments that span the CDR3 region. Sequencing of the amplicons was performed on the Illumina HiSeq platform. The paper's processing steps were these. PCR bias was computationally corrected using synthetic template baselines, reads within Hamming distance 2 were collapsed, and singletons that could not be merged were discarded. Reads were aligned against IMGT so that V, D and J genes, CDR3 length and insertions or deletions at six rearrangement sites could be assigned. Within each subset, clonotype counts were normalized to sorted cell number, and only after that were true diversity and Gini coefficients computed with the tcR R package. Repertoire sharing was quantified using the overlap coefficient calculated on TCRB nucleotide sequences. TCRdb obtained this table from immuneACCESS and retained in-frame rearrangements with V and J assigned. These tables miss some clones; where compared with another copy, unresolved V genes account for less than half of the shortfall, and the remainder is unexplained. V and J calls and clone size are those listed in that table; D and trimming were worked out from the DNA. For this sample the table gives about 220,000 clones, of which 11% were detected only once. The ten largest clonotypes hold 1% to 1.5% of the sample.

Recombination joined TRBV9 with TRBJ2-2, with TRBD1 tentatively as D gene (6 bases match). This sequence originates from a man between 18 and 35 years old in good health. Sequences were obtained from central memory CD4+ T cells from blood. CDR3 protein: CASSGLTGWSTGELFF. In nucleotide form, the sequence is TGTGCCAGCAGTGGTCTGACAGGTTGGAGCACCGGGGAGCTGTTTTTT.